A selection of T cell receptor beta chains follows, all from one sample in a study of blood T cell repertoires in COVID-19. Method: immunoSEQ multiplex PCR; TCRdb's copy keeps in-frame clones and lacks some. The data hold approximately 90,000 clones, with less than 85% observed a single time. Input material: peripheral blood. These receptors originate from a woman older than 75 with acute or convalescent COVID-19. The CDR3 runs from the conserved cysteine through the conserved F or W. A D gene is named only where the DNA matches it firmly. The size entry is marked missing in some rows and otherwise reads once, few, many or a size class.

j_call	v_call	clone_size	d_call	cdr3_aa	cdr3_nt
TRBJ2-1	TRBV12-3/TRBV12-4	-	TRBD1	CASSQGQAAEQFF	TGTGCCAGCAGTCAAGGACAGGCCGCTGAGCAGTTCTTC
TRBJ2-1	TRBV2	-	TRBD2	CASRWDSVRLAGGNEQFF	TGTGCCAGCAGATGGGACTCTGTCCGACTAGCGGGAGGGAATGAGCAGTTCTTC
TRBJ2-3	TRBV30	-	-	CAWSVGRASTDTQYF	TGTGCCTGGAGTGTTGGGCGGGCAAGCACAGATACGCAGTATTTT
TRBJ2-3	TRBV5-1	-	-	CASSLIGQITDTQYF	TGCGCCAGCAGCTTGATCGGACAGATCACAGATACGCAGTATTTT
TRBJ1-1	TRBV11-3	few	TRBD1	CASSPGQGGHTEAFF	TGTGCCAGCAGCCCAGGACAGGGTGGGCACACTGAAGCTTTCTTT
TRBJ1-1	TRBV7-6	-	-	CASSNQTTGTTEAFF	TGTGCCAGCAGCAATCAAACTACAGGGACAACTGAAGCTTTCTTT
TRBJ2-1	TRBV19	few	TRBD2	CASRTSGSRNEQFF	TGTGCCAGTAGAACAAGCGGGAGCCGCAATGAGCAGTTCTTC
TRBJ1-6	TRBV18	-	-	CASSPDIVGGYLPLHF	TGTGCCAGCTCACCGGATATAGTGGGGGGGTATTTACCCCTCCACTTT
TRBJ2-3	TRBV5-1	-	-	CASSAGGGTDTQYF	TGCGCCAGCAGCGCCGGAGGTGGCACAGATACGCAGTATTTT
TRBJ2-5	TRBV11-3	-	-	CASSLGLTGEETQYF	TGTGCCAGCAGCTTAGGTCTTACGGGAGAAGAGACCCAGTACTTC
TRBJ2-1	TRBV11-2	-	TRBD2	CASSLVSGSPGEQFF	TGTGCCAGCAGCTTAGTAAGCGGGAGCCCTGGTGAGCAGTTCTTC
TRBJ2-2	TRBV27	-	-	CARSSRRMRVPPVTGELFF	TGTGCCAGGAGTTCCAGAAGAATGCGGGTTCCGCCCGTCACCGGGGAGCTGTTTTTT
TRBJ2-1	TRBV10-3	-	-	CAISQGNEQFF	TGTGCCATCAGTCAGGGTAATGAGCAGTTCTTC
TRBJ1-2	TRBV5-1	few	-	CASSLERGSYGYTF	TGCGCCAGCAGCTTGGAACGGGGTAGCTATGGCTACACCTTC
TRBJ1-6	TRBV5-5	-	-	CASSPSAGHSYNSPLHF	TGTGCCAGCAGCCCTTCCGCAGGGCACTCCTATAATTCACCCCTCCACTTT
TRBJ2-1	TRBV5-1	-	-	CASSVKQGNNEQFF	TGCGCCAGCAGCGTAAAACAGGGAAATAATGAGCAGTTCTTC
TRBJ2-5	TRBV3-1/TRBV3-2	-	-	CASSPGGPDETQYF	TGTGCCAGCAGCCCCGGGGGGCCGGATGAGACCCAGTACTTC
TRBJ2-7	TRBV3-1/TRBV3-2	-	-	CASSPRGGSSYEQYF	TGTGCCAGCAGCCCAAGAGGAGGGAGCTCCTACGAGCAGTACTTC
TRBJ1-2	TRBV5-1	once	-	CASSLGGHGTSDLYGYTF	TGCGCCAGCAGCTTGGGGGGGCACGGGACGTCGGACCTCTATGGCTACACCTTC
TRBJ2-5	TRBV11-3	-	-	CASSLRGREQETQYF	TGTGCCAGCAGCCTCAGGGGACGAGAACAAGAGACCCAGTACTTC
TRBJ1-5	TRBV3-1/TRBV3-2	-	-	CASSQGGSNQPQHF	TGTGCCAGCAGCCAAGGCGGTAGCAATCAGCCCCAGCATTTT
TRBJ1-1	TRBV19	-	-	CASSYYTEAFF	TGTGCCAGTAGCTATTACACTGAAGCTTTCTTT
TRBJ1-4	TRBV27	-	TRBD1	CASSPFRGPANEKLFF	TGTGCCAGCAGTCCGTTTAGGGGGCCGGCTAATGAAAAACTGTTTTTT
TRBJ2-6	TRBV6-4	-	TRBD1	CASSAGQGRSGANVLTF	TGTGCCAGCAGTGCAGGACAGGGAAGGTCTGGGGCCAACGTCCTGACTTTC
TRBJ1-2	TRBV4-1	-	-	CASSLGRDLGGGYTF	TGCGCCAGCAGCCTCGGGAGGGACCTAGGAGGCGGCTACACCTTC
TRBJ2-1	TRBV27	-	-	CASSFSGILSYNEQFF	TGTGCCAGCAGTTTTTCGGGAATCCTCTCCTACAATGAGCAGTTCTTC
TRBJ2-7	TRBV19	-	TRBD2	CASSINRLAESFF	TGTGCCAGTAGTATTAACCGACTAGCGGAGTCTTTCTTC
TRBJ2-3	TRBV6-1	-	TRBD2	CASSDQRGSTDTQYF	TGTGCCAGCAGTGACCAGCGGGGCTCCACAGATACGCAGTATTTT
TRBJ1-2	TRBV15	few	-	CATSRDRTALRGYTF	TGTGCCACCAGCAGAGATCGGACTGCTCTCCGGGGCTACACCTTC
TRBJ2-2	TRBV29-1	once	TRBD1	CSVIQGASNTGELFF	TGCAGCGTGATACAGGGGGCGTCCAACACCGGGGAGCTGTTTTTT
TRBJ2-7	TRBV29-1	-	TRBD1	CSVPRTGAPYEQYF	TGCAGCGTTCCGCGGACAGGCGCTCCCTACGAGCAGTACTTC
TRBJ2-2	TRBV5-4	-	TRBD2	CASSLGLAGAGGELFF	TGTGCCAGCAGCTTGGGACTAGCGGGAGCGGGCGGGGAGCTGTTTTTT
TRBJ2-2	TRBV27	-	TRBD2	CASSLLAGGPSNTGELFF	TGTGCCAGCAGTTTACTAGCGGGGGGGCCAAGTAACACCGGGGAGCTGTTTTTT
TRBJ2-7	TRBV3-1/TRBV3-2	-	TRBD2	CASSHYGLAGTYEQYF	TGTGCCAGCAGCCATTATGGACTAGCGGGAACCTACGAGCAGTACTTC
TRBJ1-6	TRBV6-5	-	TRBD1	CASTLGTGTSPLHF	TGTGCCAGCACCCTCGGGACAGGGACTTCACCCCTCCACTTT
TRBJ2-7	TRBV2	-	-	CASVTDNLSYEQYF	TGTGCCAGCGTAACGGACAACCTCTCCTACGAGCAGTACTTC